Sequencing of this TCR beta chain was carried out in a study of T cells after yellow fever vaccination (dated by TCRdb to the late 2010s). Regarding the complete study: Libraries from fractions with low cell numbers were prepared with the SMART-Seq v4 Ultra Low Input RNA kit. To track T-cell clones before and after primary and booster YFV17D yellow fever vaccination, bulk TCR alpha and beta repertoires were sequenced longitudinally. Bulk PBMC replicates and cell subsets were isolated from blood drawn at multiple timepoints before and after both primary and secondary immunization. Two healthy male donors made up the cohort, one aged 18 to 30 years and the other aged 30 to 39 years. General conclusions and limits of the study: Most clones expanded after primary vaccination (roughly 96% of CD4 and over 80% of CD8) were re-detected after the booster, suggesting that broad memory maintenance occurred. Compared with the primary T-cell response, the secondary T-cell response was faster but weaker, reaching its peak on day 5 rather than on day 15. FACS-sorted repertoires could contain abundant contaminating clonotypes from the bulk population, so computational filtering was required. Because the study included only a couple of donors, the extent to which the findings can be generalized is limited. A small fraction of clonotypes appeared in both the CD4 and CD8 compartments, likely as a result of convergent recombination.

The sample's treatment or condition, from its label and the paper: live attenuated yellow fever vaccine strain. A standard Ficoll-Paque protocol was used to isolate PBMCs from peripheral blood. Dynabeads CD4 and CD8 positive selection kits were used to isolate the CD4 and CD8 T-cell fractions. TriZol was used to extract RNA from bulk PBMCs, CD4 and CD8 fractions, and dextramer-positive and dextramer-negative fractions. This clonotype has ten or more counts. Its antigen is currently not known. The input lacks base qualities; no much larger clone sits a single base away. Sequencing used an Illumina NovaSeq 6000. TCR cDNA was made using 5'RACE template switching, a step that added a universal primer site and unique molecular identifiers. Priming of cDNA synthesis was performed from both the TCR alpha and TCR beta constant segments. Libraries were amplified in two PCR steps, with sample barcodes and sequencing adapters added in the second step. Sequencing of libraries was performed on Illumina HiSeq 2500 (2x100 bp) or NovaSeq (2x150 bp). Processing in the source paper ran as follows. MIGEC handled demultiplexing of reads and collapsing into UMI consensus sequences, while MiXCR performed V(D)J alignment. Clonotypes responding to the vaccine were identified with edgeR on replicate PBMC samples, with the criteria of FDR below 0.01 and a log2 fold change above 5 up to day 15. Bulk clonotypes were assigned CD4 or CD8 identity according to which sequenced CD4 or CD8 repertoire held them at higher abundance. In-frame beta chains were kept once TCRdb had trimmed the public reads at Q25 with fastp and called clones with MiXCR. All rows with the same CDR3 protein become a single entry with the most common DNA and genes. TCRdb's processing, not the study's, gives the V and J calls here. This sample lists some 300,000 distinct CDR3 sequences; around 10% were detected once. Under 4% of the sample comes from the top ten.

The CDR3 sequence holds 17 residues, the cysteine and phenylalanine included. CDR3 DNA only is kept here, 51 bases in frame from base 1. Relative to germline, V is 1 base shorter and J is 5 bases shorter, with 19 bases between their ends. According to the germline V gene, CDR1 reads MGHRA and CDR2 reads YSYEKL. This TCR was sampled from a man younger than 30 who received the YFV17D yellow fever vaccine. The sequence links TRBV4-1 to TRBJ2-3, with the D segment identity uncertain. The specimen was CD4+ T cells sorted from PBMCs, collected 45 days after the yellow fever booster vaccination. The sequenced DNA is TGCGCCAGCAGCCAAGTGGGAAGAACCGAAGGTGGAGATACGCAGTATTTT. It is translated as CASSQVGRTEGGDTQYF.